This is a list of T cell receptor beta chains from one sample in a study of CD8 T cells in ankylosing spondylitis. Using its own MiXCR run on the 5' RACE reads, TCRdb lists one record per CDR3 protein. Of a few hundred thousand distinct CDR3 sequences in the sample, about 6.7% are singletons; the top ten hold approximately 15%. The sample taken for sequencing was blood, either unsorted or a sorted T cell fraction (not recorded which). These receptor sequences come from a male donor with ankylosing spondylitis. Both conserved end residues are part of each CDR3. D genes are given only for firm matches. Clone size is shown for a subset of rows, as once, few, many or a class of expanded clone.

V gene,clone size,D gene,J gene,CDR3 length,CDR3 protein,CDR3 DNA
TRBV11-2,many,.,TRBJ2-2,14,CASSLVTPSGELFF,TGTGCCAGCAGCTTAGTTACTCCCTCGGGGGAGCTGTTTTTT
TRBV11-2,many,TRBD2,TRBJ2-1,17,CASSLYVGRGYNNEQFF,TGTGCCAGCAGCTTGTATGTTGGGCGGGGGTACAACAATGAGCAGTTCTTC
TRBV7-8,many,.,TRBJ1-2,17,CASSLGPDAHTNYGYTF,TGTGCCAGCAGCTTAGGACCGGACGCTCACACGAACTATGGCTACACCTTC
TRBV19,few,TRBD2,TRBJ2-7,15,CASSLRLAGYYEQYF,TGTGCCAGTAGTCTTCGACTAGCGGGGTACTACGAGCAGTACTTC
TRBV4-3,.,TRBD1,TRBJ2-2,15,CASSRGTANTGELFF,TGCGCCAGCAGCCGAGGGACAGCGAACACCGGGGAGCTGTTTTTT
TRBV7-9,many,.,TRBJ1-2,12,CASSFGGWDYTF,TGTGCCAGCAGCTTTGGGGGTTGGGACTACACCTTC
TRBV12-3/TRBV12-4,many,.,TRBJ2-7,13,CASSPTRGNEQYF,TGTGCCAGCAGCCCCACGAGGGGCAACGAGCAGTACTTC
TRBV18,few,TRBD1,TRBJ2-3,16,CASSPRTGSSTDTQYF,TGTGCCAGCTCACCTCGGACAGGGTCGAGCACAGATACGCAGTATTTT
TRBV4-3,.,.,TRBJ2-6,16,CASSQDRRDGANVLTF,TGCGCCAGCAGCCAAGATCGACGGGATGGGGCCAACGTCCTGACTTTC
TRBV15,.,.,TRBJ2-6,20,CATSNPRMGPGPSGANVLTF,TGTGCCACCAGCAATCCCAGGATGGGACCAGGTCCCTCTGGGGCCAACGTCCTGACTTTC
TRBV11-1,.,.,TRBJ1-1,13,CASSLGALGEAFF,TGTGCCAGCAGCTTAGGGGCTCTCGGTGAAGCTTTCTTT
TRBV4-1,many,.,TRBJ1-4,16,CASSHHGASTNEKLFF,TGCGCCAGCAGCCACCACGGGGCCTCAACTAATGAAAAACTGTTTTTT
TRBV29-1,.,.,TRBJ2-1,16,CSVDYYSEAASGEQFF,TGCAGCGTTGATTATTATAGCGAAGCGGCAAGTGGTGAGCAGTTCTTC
TRBV27,many,.,TRBJ1-6,13,CASSQEVRAPLHF,TGTGCCAGCAGCCAAGAAGTAAGGGCACCCCTCCACTTT
TRBV7-9,many,TRBD1,TRBJ2-2,17,CASSPSVDRPNTGELFF,TGTGCCAGCAGTCCCTCCGTGGACAGGCCAAACACCGGGGAGCTGTTTTTT
TRBV7-2,many,.,TRBJ1-2,15,CASSLVRGEVYGYTF,TGTGCCAGCAGCTTAGTTAGGGGCGAGGTCTATGGCTACACCTTC
TRBV6-5,many,.,TRBJ2-2,14,CASSYRPYTGELFF,TGTGCCAGCAGTTATAGGCCGTACACCGGGGAGCTGTTTTTT
TRBV6-5,many,.,TRBJ1-1,16,CASSYSPGSENTEAFF,TGTGCCAGCAGTTACTCGCCAGGGTCTGAGAACACTGAAGCTTTCTTT
TRBV20-1,.,TRBD1,TRBJ2-3,14,CSARDRFSTDTQYF,TGCAGTGCCCGGGACAGGTTCAGCACAGATACGCAGTATTTT
TRBV6-5,many,TRBD1,TRBJ2-7,15,CASSFSPGQGHEQYF,TGTGCCAGCAGTTTCTCTCCGGGACAGGGCCACGAGCAGTACTTC
TRBV6-5,many,TRBD2,TRBJ2-1,15,CASSFGLAPFNEQFF,TGTGCCAGCAGTTTCGGACTAGCGCCGTTCAATGAGCAGTTCTTC
TRBV11-2,few,.,TRBJ2-7,14,CASSLVRPGYEQYF,TGTGCCAGCAGCTTAGTGCGTCCGGGGTACGAGCAGTACTTC
TRBV29-1,many,TRBD1,TRBJ1-2,15,CSVEDPDRAGYGYTF,TGCAGCGTTGAAGATCCCGACAGGGCGGGCTATGGCTACACCTTC
TRBV28,many,TRBD2,TRBJ2-5,15,CAHASGKGYQETQYF,TGTGCCCACGCTAGCGGGAAGGGGTACCAAGAGACCCAGTACTTC
TRBV24-1,many,.,TRBJ2-2,11,CATSDAGELFF,TGTGCCACCAGTGATGCGGGGGAGCTGTTTTTT
TRBV15,few,.,TRBJ2-7,13,CATSNSPTGWADF,TGTGCCACCAGCAATAGTCCGACAGGTTGGGCGGACTTC
TRBV20-1,.,TRBD2,TRBJ2-2,14,CSATGGLWTGELFF,TGCAGTGCTACCGGGGGGTTATGGACCGGGGAGCTGTTTTTT
TRBV5-6,many,TRBD2,TRBJ2-1,16,CASSLELAGPYNEQFF,TGTGCCAGCAGCTTGGAACTAGCGGGTCCTTACAATGAGCAGTTCTTC
TRBV4-1,many,.,TRBJ2-1,15,CASSLSFRQDNEQFF,TGCGCCAGCAGCCTCTCATTCCGACAGGACAATGAGCAGTTCTTC
TRBV29-1,.,TRBD1,TRBJ2-7,12,CSGGDSPYEQYF,TGCAGCGGTGGGGACAGCCCCTACGAGCAGTACTTC
TRBV6-1,.,TRBD2,TRBJ2-3,15,CASSPLAEGTDTQYF,TGTGCCAGCAGCCCCCTAGCGGAAGGCACAGATACGCAGTATTTT
TRBV11-2,many,.,TRBJ2-2,12,CASKASTGELFF,TGTGCCAGCAAGGCCAGCACCGGGGAGCTGTTTTTT
TRBV7-2,many,.,TRBJ1-5,16,CASSLRDIYSNQPQHF,TGTGCCAGCAGCCTCCGGGACATTTATAGCAATCAGCCCCAGCATTTT
TRBV28,.,.,TRBJ2-3,16,CASSPSFDKSSDTQYF,TGTGCCAGCAGTCCCTCCTTCGACAAGAGCTCAGATACGCAGTATTTT
TRBV4-2,many,.,TRBJ2-1,14,CASSTVGEGGEQFF,TGTGCCAGCTCTACGGTGGGAGAGGGAGGTGAGCAGTTCTTC
TRBV27,many,.,TRBJ1-2,13,CASSHGTNYGYTF,TGTGCCAGCAGCCACGGGACGAACTATGGCTACACCTTC
TRBV4-1,many,.,TRBJ2-1,14,CASSQEEGLNEQFF,TGCGCCAGCAGCCAAGAGGAGGGTCTCAATGAGCAGTTCTTC
TRBV4-2,few,.,TRBJ2-4,13,CASSLAGRGIQYF,TGTGCCAGCAGTCTCGCAGGGCGCGGAATTCAGTACTTC
TRBV27,many,TRBD1,TRBJ1-4,18,CASSSRMTGGSTNEKLFF,TGTGCCAGCAGTTCCCGGATGACAGGGGGCTCAACTAATGAAAAACTGTTTTTT
TRBV19,many,.,TRBJ2-5,15,CASSPPTGTQETQYF,TGTGCCAGTAGTCCCCCGACTGGAACGCAAGAGACCCAGTACTTC
TRBV27,many,.,TRBJ2-1,15,CASSLDRGFSDEQFF,TGTGCCAGCAGTTTAGACCGGGGGTTCAGTGATGAGCAGTTCTTC
TRBV5-6,many,.,TRBJ2-7,15,CASSLWSTRFPEQYF,TGTGCCAGCAGCTTGTGGTCTACCCGCTTTCCCGAGCAGTACTTC
TRBV10-2,few,.,TRBJ2-1,12,CASSEIRPWQFF,TGCGCCAGCAGTGAGATACGGCCCTGGCAGTTCTTC
TRBV20-1,many,.,TRBJ2-4,13,CSAEQVPKNIQYF,TGCAGTGCGGAACAGGTACCCAAAAACATTCAGTACTTC
TRBV6-5,many,TRBD1,TRBJ1-5,16,CASSYSRQGAGQPQHF,TGTGCCAGCAGTTACTCGAGGCAGGGGGCAGGGCAGCCCCAGCATTTT